This is a list of T cell receptor beta chains from one sample in a study of a mutant IDH1 vaccine in newly diagnosed glioma. Assay: immunoSEQ multiplex PCR; the TCRdb copy retains only in-frame clones and omits some. Found here are 98,000 or so clones, roughly 90% of them singletons; the top ten hold 0.56%. The material sequenced was PBMCs, taken from a glioma patient treated with radiotherapy, temozolomide or both. The source is a woman aged 50 to 60 with glioma. Each CDR3 is given with its conserved first and last residue. Each record gives: clone size, J gene, V gene, CDR3 protein. Clone size is given for some rows only: seen once, a few or many times, or a class if the clone is expanded.

abundance: NA; j_gene: TRBJ1-2; v_gene: TRBV5-4; CDR3aa: CASSPGGGLGYTF
abundance: once; j_gene: TRBJ1-5; v_gene: TRBV6-6; CDR3aa: CASSSNQPQHF
abundance: once; j_gene: TRBJ2-2; v_gene: TRBV19; CDR3aa: CASTPKGAPSTGELFF
abundance: NA; j_gene: TRBJ2-7; v_gene: TRBV27; CDR3aa: CASTPRGRAGEQYF
abundance: NA; j_gene: TRBJ1-2; v_gene: TRBV27; CDR3aa: CASSPRGGASNYGYTF
abundance: NA; j_gene: NA; v_gene: TRBV5-1; CDR3aa: CASSPGTGVAYEQYF
abundance: NA; j_gene: TRBJ2-1; v_gene: TRBV28; CDR3aa: CASSPPTPSYNEQFF
abundance: NA; j_gene: TRBJ1-4; v_gene: TRBV5-1; CDR3aa: CASSLTAPNEKLFF
abundance: NA; j_gene: TRBJ2-1; v_gene: TRBV6-1; CDR3aa: CASNLGGPGNEQFF
abundance: NA; j_gene: TRBJ1-5; v_gene: TRBV4-1; CDR3aa: CASSPGGFSNQPQHF
abundance: NA; j_gene: TRBJ2-5; v_gene: TRBV6-6; CDR3aa: CASRDREETQYF
abundance: NA; j_gene: TRBJ1-4; v_gene: TRBV5-6; CDR3aa: CASSLVNEKLFF
abundance: NA; j_gene: TRBJ1-1; v_gene: TRBV9; CDR3aa: CASSVSGQNTEAFF
abundance: NA; j_gene: TRBJ1-1; v_gene: TRBV28; CDR3aa: CASSLSAGRTEAFF
abundance: NA; j_gene: TRBJ1-4; v_gene: TRBV29-1; CDR3aa: CSVGGTGGFTNEKLFF
abundance: NA; j_gene: TRBJ1-2; v_gene: TRBV2; CDR3aa: CASSGGQGVGYTF
abundance: NA; j_gene: TRBJ2-7; v_gene: TRBV29-1; CDR3aa: CSVGQGMRYEQYF
abundance: NA; j_gene: TRBJ2-2; v_gene: TRBV18; CDR3aa: CASSPQGTGQAGELFF
abundance: few; j_gene: TRBJ1-1; v_gene: TRBV9; CDR3aa: CASSAGQIMNTEAFF
abundance: NA; j_gene: TRBJ1-1; v_gene: TRBV4-1; CDR3aa: CASSQLLQGRTEAFF
abundance: NA; j_gene: TRBJ2-2; v_gene: TRBV29-1; CDR3aa: CSVGANANTGELFF
abundance: NA; j_gene: TRBJ2-7; v_gene: TRBV28; CDR3aa: CASSSGQRTYEQYF
abundance: NA; j_gene: TRBJ2-5; v_gene: TRBV20-1; CDR3aa: CSALSATQYF
abundance: NA; j_gene: TRBJ2-7; v_gene: TRBV7-9; CDR3aa: CASSFPGGGGNYEQYF
abundance: NA; j_gene: TRBJ2-7; v_gene: TRBV28; CDR3aa: CASSGDARDEQYF
abundance: NA; j_gene: TRBJ2-3; v_gene: TRBV25-1; CDR3aa: CASTKASDTQYF
abundance: few; j_gene: TRBJ2-7; v_gene: TRBV19; CDR3aa: CASSIYPLDGGQYF
abundance: NA; j_gene: TRBJ1-4; v_gene: TRBV5-1; CDR3aa: CASLPLPAGLATNEKLFF
abundance: NA; j_gene: TRBJ2-7; v_gene: TRBV9; CDR3aa: CASSGGSPYEQYF
abundance: NA; j_gene: TRBJ1-6; v_gene: TRBV2; CDR3aa: CASSDVSYGNSPLHF
abundance: NA; j_gene: TRBJ2-1; v_gene: TRBV6-1; CDR3aa: CASSGASAAEQFF
abundance: NA; j_gene: TRBJ2-3; v_gene: TRBV10-1; CDR3aa: CASSESSSGRASGTQYF
abundance: once; j_gene: TRBJ2-3; v_gene: TRBV9; CDR3aa: CASSVGVSGSTDTQYF
abundance: once; j_gene: TRBJ1-4; v_gene: TRBV6-6; CDR3aa: CASSETGIGKLFF
abundance: once; j_gene: TRBJ2-5; v_gene: TRBV7-6; CDR3aa: CASSVLAGVETQYF
abundance: NA; j_gene: TRBJ1-2; v_gene: TRBV29-1; CDR3aa: CSVEDRQGARRVYGYTF
abundance: NA; j_gene: TRBJ1-4; v_gene: TRBV9; CDR3aa: CASSPGSAARTKLFF
abundance: NA; j_gene: TRBJ2-7; v_gene: TRBV10-3; CDR3aa: CAISESILRTPYEQYF
abundance: few; j_gene: TRBJ2-7; v_gene: TRBV4-1; CDR3aa: CASSRQGEGYEQYF
abundance: NA; j_gene: TRBJ2-1; v_gene: TRBV14; CDR3aa: CASSWGAYNEQFF
abundance: NA; j_gene: TRBJ2-7; v_gene: TRBV4-1; CDR3aa: CASSQELRGEGSYEQYF
abundance: few; j_gene: TRBJ1-6; v_gene: TRBV28; CDR3aa: CASLSTGQNSPLHF
abundance: NA; j_gene: TRBJ2-1; v_gene: TRBV7-9; CDR3aa: CASSLYRGRDPEYNEQFF
abundance: NA; j_gene: TRBJ2-3; v_gene: TRBV18; CDR3aa: CASSPGWGQGRPDTQYF
abundance: NA; j_gene: TRBJ2-6; v_gene: TRBV9; CDR3aa: CASSGRDWGGDGNSGANVLTF